This TCR beta chain was sequenced for a study of blood T cell repertoires in COVID-19. For the study at large: Acute-phase and convalescent COVID-19 samples originated in the United States, Italy and Spain. T cells, B-cell-depleted T cells, or PBMCs provided the cDNA or gDNA that served as material.

The length of the CDR3 is 17 residues. Losses at the gene ends were 0 bases for V and 3 bases for J; bases not matched to a gene: 5. From germline, CDR1 is LNHNV and CDR2 YYDKDF (reference sequence). The authors' processing: Quantification of nucleated cells was approximated via reference gene primer amplification. Sequenced by immunoSEQ multiplex PCR; TCRdb stores in-frame clones only, minus some. That table furnishes V, J and clone size, whereas the DNA furnished D and trimming. Of roughly 72,000 clones in the sample, approximately 87% were seen once. The material sequenced was peripheral blood. This receptor was identified in a human donor in a cohort sampled during active COVID-19. This chain uses TRBV15 with TRBJ2-1; TRBD2 matches at 10 bases. The CDR3: CATSRDFTSGNYNEQFF. In nucleotides, the CDR3 is TGTGCCACCAGCAGAGATTTCACTAGCGGGAACTACAATGAGCAGTTCTTC.